The present entry profiles one T cell receptor (beta chain) with its context. Its antigen remains unidentified. Amplification yielded TCR beta CDR3 regions, with RNA transcripts as the source. Carried out on the TCR CDR3, a first-round RT-PCR used the HTBI primer set. MiXCR, applied by TCRdb to the multiplex PCR reads, yields one record per CDR3 protein. The sample carries around 540,000 distinct CDR3 sequences, around 42% recorded once. This sample stems from a study of T cells in Graves' hyperthyroidism and ophthalmopathy. In germline, CDR1 is SQVTM, CDR2 ANQGSEA. CDR3 length: 12 amino acids. V gave up 3 bases and J gave up 4 bases, with 6 bases separating them. Study results and caveats: Researchers report that a 13 V-J model separated ophthalmopathy from stable hyperthyroidism.

Sequenced input: peripheral blood or thyroid tissue (not recorded which). The receptor's source is a woman between 18 and 29 years old with Graves' hyperthyroidism. This chain links TRBV29-1 with TRBJ2-2; possible D gene TRBD1, 5 bases. This CDR3 is CSVDRATGELFF. The CDR3 region has the DNA TGCAGCGTTGACAGGGCCACCGGGGAGCTGTTTTTT.